This passage covers 24 T cell receptor beta chains from one sample sequenced in a study of T cell repertoires in cytomegalovirus infection. TCRdb reprocessed the reads via MiXCR and lists one record per CDR3 protein. Of around 710,000 distinct CDR3 sequences listed, almost 30% are singletons. Their target antigens are unknown. Source: cultured CD8+ T cells from PBMCs, taken from culture after CMV antigen stimulation. The receptors come from a human donor in good health (CMV status not recorded). Some clones in this sample may be carry-over from other donors' samples.

The chain has TRBV7-9 and TRBJ1-1; tentative D call: TRBD1 (5 bases). Germline assignment: CDR1 SEHNR and CDR2 FQNEAQ (reference sequence). This CDR3 has 15 amino acids. V lost 7 bases to trimming and J lost 3 bases, with 18 bases between them. CDR3 sequence: CASILGGTAYTEAFF. CDR3 DNA sequence: TGTGCCAGCATCCTCGGAGGGACTGCTTACACTGAAGCTTTCTTT.

This clonotype was counted only a few times. The rearrangement uses TRBV27 and TRBJ1-5; D gene ambiguous. V was pared by 0 bases and J by 2 bases, with 8 bases between. This CDR3 has 15 residues. Germline V gene lookup returns CDR1 MNHEY and CDR2 SMNVEV (reference sequence). The CDR3 coding sequence is TGTGCCAGCAGTTTATCTCGTGGGCGCAATCAGCCCCAGCATTTT. It codes for CASSLSRGRNQPQHF.

The chain carries TRBV6-5 and TRBJ1-1; possibly TRBD1 for D (6 bases). The germline V and J ends were trimmed by 5 bases and 3 bases, with 10 bases remaining between them. There are 13 residues in the CDR3. Germline lookup yields CDR1 MNHEY and CDR2 SVGAGI. CDR3 in amino acids: CASSPGQHTEAFF. CDR3 DNA sequence: TGTGCCAGCAGTCCCGGACAGCACACTGAAGCTTTCTTT.

This clonotype was recorded at least ten times. The V and J genes are TRBV15 and TRBJ1-1; weak D call: TRBD1 (5 bases). The CDR3 contains 13 residues. Germline assignment: CDR1 LNHNV and CDR2 YYDKDF (reference sequence). V was shortened by 0 bases and J by 8 bases, with 10 bases between the two germline ends. This CDR3 reads CATSRDGGEEAFF. The DNA for the CDR3 is TGTGCCACCAGCAGAGATGGGGGAGAAGAAGCTTTCTTT.

The rearrangement links TRBV7-8 to TRBJ1-6, with D maybe TRBD1 (6 bases). Trimming removed 2 bases at V and 11 bases at J, with 7 bases between. The CDR3 has 12 residues. CDR1 is SGHVS, CDR2 FQNEAQ, per germline. The CDR3 sequence is CASSLKGAPLHF. As DNA, the CDR3 is TGTGCCAGCAGCTTAAAGGGGGCACCCCTCCACTTT.

This clonotype showed up just a few times. The chain uses TRBV15 and TRBJ2-5, with D maybe TRBD1 (6 bases). The V end was cut by 0 bases, the J end by 1 base, with 9 bases between. The CDR3 totals 15 residues. Germline loops: CDR1 LNHNV, CDR2 YYDKDF (reference sequence). The CDR3 nucleotides are TGTGCCACCAGCAGAGAACAGGGCTTCCAAGAGACCCAGTACTTC. Translation: CATSREQGFQETQYF. Using reference TRBV15 and TRBJ2-5 for the parts outside the CDR3, the full variable domain is DAMVIQNPRYQVTQFGKPVTLSCSQTLNHNVMYWYQQKSSQAPKLLFHYYDKDFNNEADTPDNFQSRRPNTSFCFLDIRSPGLGDTAMYLCATSREQGFQETQYFGPGTRLLVL.

The genes are TRBV7-8 and TRBJ1-6; no firm D call. V was trimmed by 2 bases and J by 15 bases, leaving 8 bases between them. Germline V lookup: CDR1 SGHVS, CDR2 FQNEAQ. This CDR3 is built from 11 residues. CDR3 nucleotides: TGTGCCAGCAGCTTAAGCAGCGACCTCCACTTT. It is translated as CASSLSSDLHF.

This chain connects TRBV6-5 to TRBJ1-1, with D possibly matching TRBD1 (5 bases). Germline lookup yields CDR1 MNHEY and CDR2 SVGAGI. The CDR3 is 13 residues long. V shed 7 bases and J shed 4 bases, with 13 bases lying between them. CDR3 sequence: CASTQNGGTEAFF. The CDR3 DNA follows: TGTGCCAGCACCCAGAATGGGGGCACTGAAGCTTTCTTT.

In its sample, this clonotype was seen many times. The V and J genes are TRBV7-2 and TRBJ2-3; D uncertain. The CDR3 has 15 residues. Trimming left V 0 bases short and J 6 bases short, with 13 bases between. Germline lookup yields CDR1 SGHTA and CDR2 FQGNSA. The CDR3 here is CASSLAALTSDTQYF. Written as DNA, the CDR3 is TGTGCCAGCAGCTTAGCTGCACTTACCTCGGATACGCAGTATTTT.

This clonotype was seen many times. The junction shows a germline mismatch at one end, possibly a read error. This chain connects TRBV27 to TRBJ1-2, with 7 nucleotides matching TRBD1. Germline V lookup: CDR1 MNHEY, CDR2 SMNVEV (reference sequence). The CDR3 extends over 14 amino acids. The CDR3 DNA is TGTGCCAGCAGCTTATCCAGGGGGAACTATGGCTACACCTTC. Protein: CASSLSRGNYGYTF.

This clonotype was recorded many times. The CDR3 loop is CASSLVGTSGTGELFF. The DNA of the CDR3 is TGTGCCAGCAGCCTCGTAGGGACTAGCGGGACCGGGGAGCTGTTTTTT. The chain combines TRBV7-6 with TRBJ2-2, with 12 positions matching TRBD2. V dropped 5 bases and J dropped 5; count of bases not matched to a gene: 6. The CDR3 sequence is 16 residues long. CDR1 SGHVS and CDR2 FNYEAQ come from the germline V gene.

The chain employs TRBV6-2 or TRBV6-3 and TRBJ1-5; no firm D call. This CDR3 region has 15 residues. V was clipped by 6 bases and J by 4 bases, with 16 bases between them. Germline V gene lookup returns CDR1 MNHEY and CDR2 SVGEGT. The CDR3 reads CASSTRSYGNQPQHF. Here the CDR3 DNA reads TGTGCCAGCAGCACCCGGTCGTATGGTAATCAGCCCCAGCATTTT.

The V gene is TRBV2, the J gene TRBJ2-2, with TRBD1 identical over 10 bases. The length of the CDR3 is 14 residues. V lost 7 bases and J lost 5; bases outside the gene matches: 4. Germline assignment: CDR1 SNHLY and CDR2 FYNNEI. CDR3 sequence (DNA): TGTGCCAGCACTGGGACAGGGGTAACCGGGGAGCTGTTTTTT. Amino acids: CASTGTGVTGELFF.

V gene TRBV7-2 combines with J gene TRBJ2-5, with 11 nucleotides matching TRBD2. The germline V gene has CDR1 SGHTA and CDR2 FQGNSA. Trimming removed 3 bases from V and 0 bases from J; junction bases left unmatched: 6. The CDR3 sequence is 17 residues long. The chain's CDR3 is CASSFWLAGGNQETQYF. The CDR3 DNA is TGTGCCAGCAGCTTTTGGCTAGCGGGGGGCAACCAAGAGACCCAGTACTTC.

The gene calls are TRBV14 and TRBJ2-1; D not certain. V lost 2 bases and J 5 bases, leaving 7 bases between the germline ends. This CDR3 contains 13 residues. Germline lookup yields CDR1 SGHDN and CDR2 FVKESK. The CDR3: CASSQSSHNEQFF. The CDR3 coding sequence is TGTGCCAGCAGCCAATCGTCCCACAATGAGCAGTTCTTC.

The gene calls are TRBV20-1 and TRBJ2-1; perhaps TRBD2 as D (6 bases). Germline loops: CDR1 DFQATT, CDR2 SNEGSKA (reference sequence). Trimming pared 5 bases from V and 5 bases from J, leaving 25 bases between. The CDR3 consists of 17 residues. CDR3 region: CSAFDPSGSADNNEQFF. The CDR3 DNA reads TGCAGTGCTTTCGACCCCAGCGGGTCAGCCGACAACAATGAGCAGTTCTTC.

The chain uses TRBV29-1 and TRBJ1-1; D might be TRBD1 (5 bases). Germline V gene lookup returns CDR1 SQVTM and CDR2 ANQGSEA. The CDR3 contains 12 residues. The V end was cut by 7 bases, the J end by 7 bases, with 16 bases between. CDR3 sequence (DNA): TGCAGCGCTCTGGACACCGCGGGTGAAGCTTTCTTT. It translates to CSALDTAGEAFF.

The chain joins TRBV19 to TRBJ2-3, with 12 bases fitting TRBD2. The V segment lost 5 bases and the J segment 5 bases; nucleotides outside the gene matches: 8. The germline CDR1 and CDR2 sequences are LNHDA and SQIVND (reference sequence). The CDR3 contains 16 residues. CDR3 loop: CASSGPSGGAGDTQYF. CDR3 sequence (DNA): TGTGCCAGTAGTGGTCCTAGCGGGGGGGCCGGAGATACGCAGTATTTT.

The CDR3 coding sequence is TGTGCCAGCAGTCGCGGACTAGCGGGGGGGTATGAGCAGTTCTTC. Translating it yields CASSRGLAGGYEQFF. This chain uses TRBV27 with TRBJ2-1; TRBD2 matches at 15 bases. The CDR3 is 15 residues long. Germline-derived CDR1 and CDR2 are MNHEY and SMNVEV (reference sequence). V lost 5 bases, J lost 8 bases, and 4 bases stayed unmatched.

The table lists this clonotype with a few counts. This sequence joins TRBV27 and TRBJ1-2; a possible D gene is TRBD1 (5 bases). CDR1 is MNHEY and CDR2 is SMNVEV in the germline V gene (reference sequence). V was clipped by 7 bases and J by 6 bases, with 12 bases between them. The CDR3 loop spans 12 amino acids. Here the CDR3 DNA reads TGTGCCAGCATGGGACTTACTCATGGCTACACCTTC. Protein product: CASMGLTHGYTF.

This clonotype turned up a few times. The chain carries TRBV7-9 and TRBJ2-7; 7 nucleotides line up with TRBD1. The CDR3 is 15 residues long. With V trimmed by 5 bases and J by 0 bases, 7 bases remained unmatched. CDR1 and CDR2 from the germline V gene are SEHNR and FQNEAQ (reference sequence). CDR3 in DNA: TGTGCCAGCAGCGGCCGGGACAGCAGCTCCTACGAGCAGTACTTC. Its protein product is CASSGRDSSSYEQYF.

This clonotype occurred once. The chain carries TRBV14 and TRBJ1-6, with D tentatively TRBD1 (5 bases). The germline CDR1 and CDR2 sequences are SGHDN and FVKESK. Trimming pared 7 bases from V and 0 bases from J, leaving 10 bases between. This CDR3 comprises 15 residues. CDR3 bases: TGTGCCAGCAAGGCAGGGAGCTCCTATAATTCACCCCTCCACTTT. Its protein product is CASKAGSSYNSPLHF. Based on the CDR3 plus reference TRBV14 and TRBJ1-6, the full variable domain is EAGVTQFPSHSVIEKGQTVTLRCDPISGHDNLYWYRRVMGKEIKFLLHFVKESKQDESGMPNNRFLAERTGGTYSTLKVQPAELEDSGVYFCASKAGSSYNSPLHFGNGTRLTVT.

This chain connects TRBV7-3 to TRBJ2-3, with TRBD1 matching 7 bases. Germline V gene data show CDR1 as SGHTA and CDR2 as FQGTGA. This CDR3 has 15 amino acids. Losses at the gene ends were 3 bases for V and 1 base for J; bases not matched to a gene: 4. The CDR3 here is CASSFRGQGTDTQYF. The CDR3 bases are TGTGCCAGCAGCTTTAGGGGGCAGGGCACAGATACGCAGTATTTT. Full variable domain (rest looked up from reference TRBV7-3 and TRBJ2-3): GAGVSQTPSNKVTEKGKYVELRCDPISGHTALYWYRQSLGQGPEFLIYFQGTGAADDSGLPNDRFFAVRPEGSVSTLKIQRTERGDSAVYLCASSFRGQGTDTQYFGPGTRLTVL.

The sample holds many counts of this clonotype. The gene calls are TRBV12-3 or TRBV12-4 and TRBJ1-5, with 8 bases lining up with TRBD1. The CDR3 runs to 16 residues. V was clipped by 5 bases and J by 6 bases; unmatched bases: 12. CDR3 amino acids: CASSHPRDRQIQPQHF. DNA of the CDR3: TGTGCCAGCAGTCACCCCCGGGACAGGCAAATTCAGCCCCAGCATTTT.